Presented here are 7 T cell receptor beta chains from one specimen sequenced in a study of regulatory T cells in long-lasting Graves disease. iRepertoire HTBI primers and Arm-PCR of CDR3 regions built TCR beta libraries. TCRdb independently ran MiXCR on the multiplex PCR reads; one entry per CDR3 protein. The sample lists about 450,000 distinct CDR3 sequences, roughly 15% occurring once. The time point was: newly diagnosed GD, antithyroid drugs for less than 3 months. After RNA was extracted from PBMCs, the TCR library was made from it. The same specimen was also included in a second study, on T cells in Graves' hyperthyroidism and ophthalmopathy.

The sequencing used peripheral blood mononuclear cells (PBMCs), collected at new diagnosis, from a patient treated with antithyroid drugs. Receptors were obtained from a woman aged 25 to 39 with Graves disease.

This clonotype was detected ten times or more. The CDR3 is CASSRTNQETQYF. In nucleotides, the CDR3 is TGTGCCAGCAGCCGGACCAATCAAGAGACCCAGTACTTC. The chain joins TRBV7-3 to TRBJ2-5; D not certain. Germline V gene lookup returns CDR1 SGHTA and CDR2 FQGTGA. V was clipped by 5 bases and J by 2 bases, with 9 bases between them. The CDR3 has 13 residues.

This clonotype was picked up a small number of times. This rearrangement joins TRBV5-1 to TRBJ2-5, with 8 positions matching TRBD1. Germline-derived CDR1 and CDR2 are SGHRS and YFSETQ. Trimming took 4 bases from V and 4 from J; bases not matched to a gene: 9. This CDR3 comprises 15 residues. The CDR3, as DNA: TGCGCCAGCAGCGCCGGACAGGGACTTGTAGAGACCCAGTACTTC. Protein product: CASSAGQGLVETQYF.

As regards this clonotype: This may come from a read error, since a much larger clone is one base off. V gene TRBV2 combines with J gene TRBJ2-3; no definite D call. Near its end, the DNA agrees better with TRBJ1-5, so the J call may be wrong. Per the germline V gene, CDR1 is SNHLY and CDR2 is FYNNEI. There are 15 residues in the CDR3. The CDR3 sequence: CASSAVTSGRDTQHF. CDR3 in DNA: TGTGCCAGCAGTGCTGTGACTAGCGGGAGGGATACGCAGCATTTT.

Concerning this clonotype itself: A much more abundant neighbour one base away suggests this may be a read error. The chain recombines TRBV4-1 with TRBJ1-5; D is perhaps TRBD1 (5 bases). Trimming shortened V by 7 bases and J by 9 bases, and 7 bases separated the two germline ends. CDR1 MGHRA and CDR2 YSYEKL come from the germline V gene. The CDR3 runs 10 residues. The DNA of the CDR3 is TGCGCCAGCATGAGGGGGCCCCAGCATTTT. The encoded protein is CASMRGPQHF.

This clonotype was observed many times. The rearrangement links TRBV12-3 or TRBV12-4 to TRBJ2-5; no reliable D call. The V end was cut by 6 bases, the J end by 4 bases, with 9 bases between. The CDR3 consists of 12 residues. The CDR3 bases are TGTGCCAGCAGCCCAGTGGGAGAGACCCAGTACTTC. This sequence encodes CASSPVGETQYF.

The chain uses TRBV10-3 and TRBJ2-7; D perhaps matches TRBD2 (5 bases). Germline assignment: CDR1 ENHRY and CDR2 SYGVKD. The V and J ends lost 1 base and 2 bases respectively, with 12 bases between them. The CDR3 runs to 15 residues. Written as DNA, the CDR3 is TGTGCCATCAGTGAGTTGTTAGAGGGAGCCTACGAGCAGTACTTC. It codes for CAISELLEGAYEQYF.

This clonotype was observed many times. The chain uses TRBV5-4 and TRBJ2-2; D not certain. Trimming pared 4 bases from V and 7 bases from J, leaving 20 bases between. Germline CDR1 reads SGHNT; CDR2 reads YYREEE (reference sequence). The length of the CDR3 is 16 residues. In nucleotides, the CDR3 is TGTGCCAGCAGCCCTGGCACTACGGGTAGTCTCGGGGAGCTGTTTTTT. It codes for CASSPGTTGSLGELFF.